The 20 T cell receptor beta chains reported below all come from one sample, sequenced in a study of CXCR3-negative and CXCR3-positive naive CD8 T cells. TRB cDNA was prepared as libraries by UMI-labeled 5' RACE. TCRdb reprocessed the 5' RACE reads and reports one entry per CDR3 protein, with no DNA. This repertoire includes about 41,000 distinct CDR3 sequences. Specimen: naive CXCR3- CD8+ T cells from blood. The subset: CD45RO-CCR7+CD27+CD95- naive CD8+ T cells lacking CXCR3 (TNR3-). The source is a human donor in good health. Some clones in this sample may be carry-over from other donors' samples.

V usage is TRBV6-2 or TRBV6-3 and J usage is TRBJ2-3. CDR1 and CDR2 from the germline V gene are MNHEY and SVGEGT. The CDR3 spans 13 residues. The CDR3 spells CASSYMIGDTQYF.

This chain links TRBV15 with TRBJ1-6. Germline CDR1 is LNHNV and CDR2 is YYDKDF (reference sequence). CDR3 length: 18 amino acids. This CDR3 is CATFSHSSTSSYNSPLHF.

The chain combines TRBV7-9 with TRBJ2-7; absent DNA, TCRdb's TRBD1 call cannot be checked. Germline V lookup: CDR1 SEHNR, CDR2 FQNEAQ (reference sequence). The CDR3 sequence is 15 residues long. This chain's CDR3 is CASRPESTGVYEQYF.

The chain uses TRBV12-3 or TRBV12-4 and TRBJ2-7; with no DNA, the TCRdb D assignment of TRBD1 cannot be verified. The CDR3 is 12 residues long. The CDR3 loop is CASRAGGHEQYF.

V is TRBV2 and J is TRBJ1-4; with no DNA, the TCRdb D assignment of TRBD1 cannot be verified. Germline values: CDR1 SNHLY, CDR2 FYNNEI. The CDR3 has 14 residues. CDR3: CASSEGTGHWKLFF.

The rearrangement joins TRBV14 to TRBJ2-5; TCRdb lists TRBD1, though no DNA is available to test this call. The CDR3 is 12 amino acids. CDR1 SGHDN and CDR2 FVKESK come from the germline V gene. CDR3 amino acids: CASSQDHRDQYF.

V gene TRBV11-1 combines with J gene TRBJ2-1; no DNA is available, so the TRBD1 call from TCRdb remains unchecked. Germline V gene data show CDR1 as SGHAT and CDR2 as FQDESV (reference sequence). The CDR3 runs to 14 residues. CDR3 residues: CASSPRGNYNEQFF.

This chain connects TRBV3-1 to TRBJ2-1; the D gene TCRdb calls, TRBD1, cannot be checked with no DNA. CDR1 and CDR2 from the germline V gene are LGHDT and YNNKEL (reference sequence). This CDR3 region has 16 residues. CDR3: CASSPQGAGLDNEQFF.

The chain is built from TRBV9 and TRBJ2-1. Germline assignment: CDR1 SGDLS and CDR2 YYNGEE. The CDR3 loop spans 16 amino acids. The CDR3 here is CASSVAVGASYNEQFF.

Judged by frequency, this clonotype is medium-sized. The chain has TRBV2 and TRBJ2-1; TCRdb returns TRBD1, unconfirmable since there is no DNA. The CDR3 consists of 14 residues. Germline-derived CDR1 and CDR2 are SNHLY and FYNNEI. CDR3 protein: CASTLDTLRNEQFF.

The V call is TRBV7-8, the J call TRBJ2-1; there is no DNA to check the TCRdb D call of TRBD1. CDR1 and CDR2 (germline): SGHVS, FQNEAQ. The CDR3 covers 14 residues. CDR3 residues: CASSPGQAYNEQFF.

This chain connects TRBV27 to TRBJ2-1; no DNA is available, so the TRBD1 call from TCRdb remains unchecked. The CDR3 is made up of 15 amino acids. Germline V gene sequence: CDR1 MNHEY, CDR2 SMNVEV (reference sequence). The CDR3 spells CASSLRGDRGYEQFF.

The V and J genes are TRBV28 and TRBJ1-2; TCRdb designates TRBD1, a call that cannot be tested without DNA. Germline V gene lookup returns CDR1 MDHEN and CDR2 SYDVKM. The CDR3 runs to 14 residues. This CDR3 reads CASQFRAGYYGYTF.

This chain links TRBV6-4 with TRBJ2-1; the TCRdb call, TRBD1, lacks DNA for checking. The germline V gene has CDR1 MRHNA and CDR2 SNTAGT. CDR3 length equals 15 residues. CDR3: CASSEWDRGRNEQLF.

V is TRBV29-1 and J is TRBJ2-6; TCRdb gives TRBD2 as the D gene, but with no DNA this cannot be confirmed. This CDR3 is built from 18 residues. In germline, CDR1 is SQVTM, CDR2 ANQGSEA. The CDR3 sequence is CSVEDRAGSYSGANVLTF.

The rearrangement uses TRBV15 and TRBJ1-4. The length of the CDR3 is 16 residues. Germline V gives CDR1 LNHNV, CDR2 YYDKDF (reference sequence). The CDR3 protein is CATSPITDLAGEKLFF.

V usage is TRBV29-1 and J usage is TRBJ2-1; the TCRdb call, TRBD2, lacks DNA for checking. Germline V gene lookup returns CDR1 SQVTM and CDR2 ANQGSEA. CDR3 length equals 15 residues. The CDR3 here is CSAERGVYSYNEQFF.

This rearrangement joins TRBV20-1 to TRBJ2-1. From germline, CDR1 is DFQATT and CDR2 SNEGSKA (reference sequence). The CDR3 totals 14 residues. This CDR3 is CSARDFSSLSEQFF.

The chain couples TRBV20-1 to TRBJ2-3; there is no DNA to check the TCRdb D call of TRBD1. Germline values: CDR1 DFQATT, CDR2 SNEGSKA (reference sequence). This CDR3 has 16 residues. The CDR3 sequence: CSAPTRAGGLGDTQYF.

This chain links TRBV28 with TRBJ2-5. The CDR3 is 15 residues long. Germline CDR1 reads MDHEN; CDR2 reads SYDVKM. CDR3 sequence: CASSPFEAIGETQYF.